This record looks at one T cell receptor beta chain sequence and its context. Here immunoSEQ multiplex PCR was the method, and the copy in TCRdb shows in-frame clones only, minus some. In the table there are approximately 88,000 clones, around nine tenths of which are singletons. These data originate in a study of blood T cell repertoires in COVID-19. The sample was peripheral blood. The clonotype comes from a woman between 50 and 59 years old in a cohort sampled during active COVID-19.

In DNA, the CDR3 is TGTGCCAGCAGTGCGTGCAGGGGGATGAACCAATACGAGCAGTACTTC. Protein product: CASSACRGMNQYEQYF. V is TRBV6-4 and J is TRBJ2-7; TRBD1 agrees at 7 bases. The CDR3 is 16 residues long. CDR1 MRHNA and CDR2 SNTAGT come from the germline V gene. The J segment lost 4 bases and the V segment lost 4 bases, leaving 13 bases of the junction unmatched.